Listed below are T cell receptor beta chains from one sample, sequenced in a study of blood T cell repertoires in COVID-19. Assay used: immunoSEQ multiplex PCR; TCRdb lists only in-frame clones, some missing. The sample carries a few hundred thousand clones, roughly 86% recorded once. The specimen was PBMCs or T cells enriched from blood (not recorded which). The receptors shown here come from a man aged 35 to 55 in a cohort exposed to, infected with or recovered from COVID-19 (not recorded which). Each CDR3 is given with its conserved first and last residue. The order of the fields is clone size, V gene, J gene, D gene, CDR3 protein, CDR3 DNA. A D gene is named only where the DNA matches it firmly. Clone size appears in some rows only: once, few, many, or a class for an expanded clone.

-	TRBV5-1	TRBJ2-7	TRBD2	CASRTSGRERYEQYF	TGCGCCAGCAGGACTAGCGGGAGAGAAAGATACGAGCAGTACTTC
-	TRBV5-6	TRBJ1-2	-	CASSLSAGEILNYGYTF	TGTGCCAGCAGCTTGTCGGCGGGAGAGATCCTTAACTATGGCTACACCTTC
-	TRBV7-8	TRBJ1-4	-	CASRFEGATNEKLFF	TGTGCCAGCAGGTTCGAGGGGGCAACTAATGAAAAACTGTTTTTT
-	TRBV4-1	TRBJ1-3	TRBD1	CASSRGTGLGNTIYF	TGCGCCAGCAGCCGAGGGACAGGGCTAGGAAACACCATATATTTT
-	TRBV15	TRBJ1-2	-	CATSRDIFGYTF	TGTGCCACCAGCAGAGATATTTTTGGCTACACCTTC
-	TRBV30	TRBJ1-6	TRBD1	CAWSVWDRDNSPLHF	TGTGCCTGGAGTGTATGGGACAGGGACAATTCACCCCTCCACTTT
-	TRBV30	TRBJ2-3	TRBD2	CAQKASGRAYTQYF	TGTGCTCAGAAGGCTAGCGGGAGGGCATATACGCAGTATTTT
-	TRBV30	TRBJ1-1	-	CASQRGTDTEAFF	TGTGCCTCCCAACGAGGGACTGACACTGAAGCTTTCTTT
-	TRBV5-4	TRBJ2-5	TRBD2	CASSFGLAGVGETQYF	TGTGCCAGCAGCTTCGGACTAGCGGGAGTTGGAGAGACCCAGTACTTC
-	TRBV28	TRBJ2-4	TRBD2	CASSFSGTGGTIQYF	TGTGCCAGCAGCTTCTCCGGGACGGGGGGAACCATTCAGTACTTC
once	TRBV27	TRBJ1-1	-	CASSFTGNTEAFF	TGTGCCAGCAGTTTTACCGGGAACACTGAAGCTTTCTTT
once	TRBV29-1	TRBJ2-7	TRBD1	CSVWDRGPYEQYF	TGCAGCGTTTGGGACAGGGGACCCTACGAGCAGTACTTC
few	TRBV25-1	TRBJ1-5	TRBD1	CASSGPGGGNQPQHF	TGTGCCAGCAGTGGCCCAGGGGGCGGCAATCAGCCCCAGCATTTT
-	TRBV6-6	TRBJ2-1	TRBD2	CASSPSGSVYNEQFF	TGTGCCAGCAGTCCCAGCGGGAGTGTCTACAATGAGCAGTTCTTC
-	TRBV28	TRBJ2-7	TRBD2	CASRHRLAGFYEQYF	TGTGCCAGCAGACATCGACTAGCGGGATTTTACGAGCAGTACTTC
-	TRBV5-1	TRBJ2-1	TRBD2	CASKTGGWHNEQFF	TGCGCCAGCAAAACGGGAGGCTGGCACAATGAGCAGTTCTTC
-	TRBV5-1	TRBJ1-6	TRBD1	CASSLKQTGTNSPLHF	TGCGCCAGCAGCCTGAAACAGACAGGGACTAATTCACCCCTCCACTTT
-	TRBV27	TRBJ2-1	TRBD2	CASSYSWEGEQFF	TGTGCCAGCAGTTATTCTTGGGAGGGTGAGCAGTTCTTC
-	TRBV7-8	TRBJ1-4	-	CASSSLWEKLFF	TGTGCCAGCAGCTCTCTATGGGAAAAACTGTTTTTT
-	TRBV10-2	TRBJ2-1	TRBD2	CASSEISGIYNEQFF	TGCGCCAGCAGTGAGATTAGCGGGATATACAATGAGCAGTTCTTC
once	TRBV6-5	TRBJ1-1	-	CASSNGRANTEAFF	TGTGCCAGCTCTAACGGCAGGGCGAACACTGAAGCTTTCTTT
-	TRBV5-1	TRBJ2-2	-	CASSFGRTGELFF	TGCGCCAGCAGTTTTGGCAGGACCGGGGAGCTGTTTTTT
-	TRBV15	TRBJ2-7	-	CATSRRSGTTENWEQYF	TGTGCCACCAGCAGACGGAGCGGTACAACGGAAAACTGGGAGCAGTACTTC
-	TRBV19	TRBJ2-2	-	CASSMRINTGELFF	TGTGCCAGTAGTATGAGGATTAACACCGGGGAGCTGTTTTTT
-	TRBV28	TRBJ1-2	-	CASLSAGTLYGYTF	TGTGCCAGCCTCTCGGCAGGTACCCTCTATGGCTACACCTTC
-	TRBV3-1/TRBV3-2	TRBJ2-1	TRBD2	CASSQYPAGGYNEQFF	TGTGCCAGCAGCCAATATCCAGCGGGAGGGTACAATGAGCAGTTCTTC
-	TRBV7-2	TRBJ1-3	-	CASSFGGTSGNTIYF	TGTGCCAGCAGCTTCGGGGGTACCTCTGGAAACACCATATATTTT
-	TRBV9	TRBJ2-1	TRBD2	CASTRTSGRASSYNEQFF	TGTGCCAGCACAAGGACTAGCGGGAGGGCCTCTTCCTACAATGAGCAGTTCTTC
-	TRBV7-3	TRBJ2-3	-	CASSLSGAEDTQYF	TGTGCCAGCAGCTTATCAGGGGCCGAAGATACGCAGTATTTT
-	TRBV5-1	TRBJ2-1	-	CASSRVVNEQFF	TGCGCCAGCAGCCGGGTGGTAAATGAGCAGTTCTTC
-	TRBV19	TRBJ2-1	-	CASSIFRYNEQFF	TGTGCCAGTAGTATTTTCAGATACAATGAGCAGTTCTTC
-	TRBV3-1/TRBV3-2	TRBJ1-2	-	CASSSGTPNLGYTF	TGTGCCAGCAGCTCAGGGACTCCAAACCTTGGCTACACCTTC
few	TRBV10-2	TRBJ2-2	-	CASRMSGGGYTGELFF	TGCGCCAGCAGAATGTCCGGAGGAGGTTACACCGGGGAGCTGTTTTTT
once	TRBV4-1	TRBJ2-1	-	CASSQEGGNEQFF	TGCGCCAGCAGCCAAGAGGGGGGCAATGAGCAGTTCTTC
-	TRBV2	TRBJ2-1	TRBD2	CASSERSGGVYEQFF	TGTGCCAGCAGTGAGAGAAGCGGGGGGGTCTATGAGCAGTTCTTC
-	TRBV5-1	TRBJ2-7	TRBD1	CASSSQGSGAEQYF	TGCGCCAGCAGCTCACAGGGGTCAGGGGCCGAGCAGTACTTC